This paragraph covers one TCR beta chain sequence. The antigen is unknown. The data were taken from a study of identical twins. General observations from the study: Among beta out-of-frame sequences, excess sharing between twins appeared weaker. Conclusions leaned on cross-sectional statistical analysis and did not track the same donors over time.

TCRdb reprocessed the 5' RACE reads via MiXCR and lists one record per CDR3 protein. The sample has 200,000 to 300,000 distinct CDR3 sequences; roughly an eighth are singletons. In addition, the sample was reused for a study of yellow fever vaccine responses in identical twins. Per that study: Twins reportedly mounted vaccine T cell responses that seemed partly convergent, partly personalized.

Input material: memory (CD45RO+) T cells sorted from blood. The receptor's source is a woman aged 18-29 years in good health.

The CDR3 region is CSASLRPGRGKGEAQYF. The DNA for the CDR3 is TGCAGTGCTAGTTTGCGCCCTGGACGGGGAAAGGGAGAGGCGCAGTATTTT. The chain employs TRBV20-1 and TRBJ2-3, with a possible D match to TRBD2 (5 bases). The CDR3 sequence is 17 residues long. Germline CDR1 DFQATT, CDR2 SNEGSKA (reference sequence). V was pared by 3 bases and J by 10 bases, with 29 bases between.